The 31 T cell receptor beta chains presented below share a single source sample, sequenced in a study of blood T cell repertoires in COVID-19. Sequencing was performed with immunoSEQ multiplex PCR; in TCRdb, only in-frame clones are kept and a portion is missing. This sample yields tens of thousands of clones, of which 85% to 90% are seen a single time; around 1.9% belongs to the top ten. Sequencing input: peripheral blood. The receptors here all came from a woman older than 75 with active or convalescent COVID-19.

The chain combines TRBV19 with TRBJ1-5; tentative D call: TRBD1 (5 bases). The CDR3 contains 15 residues. Germline V gene sequence: CDR1 LNHDA, CDR2 SQIVND (reference sequence). The ends were cut back, 3 bases at V and 1 base at J, with 10 bases in the middle. CDR3 sequence: CASSIGRESNQPQHF. As DNA, the CDR3 is TGTGCCAGTAGTATTGGCAGGGAAAGCAATCAGCCCCAGCATTTT.

The chain joins TRBV5-1 to TRBJ1-1; TRBD1 aligns across 9 bases. The germline V gene has CDR1 SGHRS and CDR2 YFSETQ. Losses at the gene ends were 8 bases for V and 4 bases for J; bases not matched to a gene: 9. The CDR3 contains 14 residues. CDR3 sequence reads: CASRQGVEGTEAFF. DNA of the CDR3: TGCGCCAGTAGACAGGGGGTAGAGGGCACTGAAGCTTTCTTT. Based on the CDR3 plus reference TRBV5-1 and TRBJ1-1, the full variable domain is KAGVTQTPRYLIKTRGQQVTLSCSPISGHRSVSWYQQTPGQGLQFLFEYFSETQRNKGNFPGRFSGRQFSNSRSEMNVSTLELGDSALYLCASRQGVEGTEAFFGQGTRLTVV.

In its sample, this clone was seen a few times. This chain links TRBV7-8 with TRBJ1-2, with 8 bases identical to TRBD1. The CDR3 is 14 amino acids. V dropped 3 bases and J dropped 4; count of bases not matched to a gene: 4. Per germline, CDR1 SGHVS and CDR2 FQNEAQ. CDR3 region: CASSFGQGSYGYTF. The DNA for the CDR3 is TGTGCCAGCAGCTTTGGACAGGGAAGCTATGGCTACACCTTC. The variable domain in full, with the rest retrieved from reference TRBV7-8 and TRBJ1-2, is GAGVSQSPRYKVAKRGQDVALRCDPISGHVSLFWYQQALGQGPEFLTYFQNEAQLDKSGLPSDRFFAERPEGSVSTLKIQRTQQEDSAVYLCASSFGQGSYGYTFGSGTRLTVV.

In DNA, the CDR3 is TGTGCCAGCAGCCCCAGGCTAGCGGGATCCTACGAGCAGTACTTC. This codes for CASSPRLAGSYEQYF. The V and J genes are TRBV27 and TRBJ2-7, with TRBD2 matching over 9 bases. CDR3 length: 15 amino acids. In germline, CDR1 is MNHEY, CDR2 SMNVEV (reference sequence). Trimming cost V 6 bases and J 1 base; bases outside gene matches: 7.

The rearrangement links TRBV5-1 to TRBJ1-4, with 7 bases that match TRBD1. The length of the CDR3 is 15 residues. CDR1 and CDR2 (germline): SGHRS, YFSETQ. The V and J ends lost 3 bases and 4 bases, in that order; junction bases with no gene match: 6. CDR3 in DNA: TGCGCCAGCAGCTCTACGGGACAGAGTAATGAAAAACTGTTTTTT. The encoded protein is CASSSTGQSNEKLFF.

This sequence joins TRBV4-1 and TRBJ2-3, with 7 bases identical to TRBD1. V lost 4 bases and J lost 2; bases outside the gene matches: 12. The CDR3 runs to 17 residues. CDR1 is MGHRA, CDR2 YSYEKL, per germline. Written as DNA, the CDR3 is TGCGCCAGCAGCCCTCGACGGACAGGCGGAACCACAGATACGCAGTATTTT. It specifies CASSPRRTGGTTDTQYF.

On this clone itself: The same CDR3 can be traced to other DNA sequences in this sample. The chain combines TRBV6-5 with TRBJ1-3; TRBD1 agrees at 7 bases. This CDR3 has 14 amino acids. CDR1 is MNHEY and CDR2 is SVGAGI in the germline V gene. The trim removed 2 bases at V and 2 bases at J, leaving 0 bases unmatched. The CDR3 nucleotides are TGTGCCAGCAGTTACAGGGGGCCTGGAAACACCATATATTTT. Translated, it gives CASSYRGPGNTIYF.

V usage is TRBV2 and J usage is TRBJ2-1; 11 bases map to TRBD1. This CDR3 has 15 amino acids. CDR1 and CDR2 (germline): SNHLY, FYNNEI. V was pared by 5 bases and J by 7 bases, with 7 bases of the junction left unmatched. For the CDR3, the DNA is TGTGCCAGCAGTTTCGGGACAGGGGGAATAAATGAGCAGTTCTTC. Translated, it gives CASSFGTGGINEQFF.

V and J are TRBV9 and TRBJ2-1; 8 bases are a match to TRBD2. Germline V CDR1 and CDR2: SGDLS, YYNGEE. The CDR3 consists of 14 residues. Trimming cost V 2 bases and J 8 bases; bases outside gene matches: 6. The CDR3 nucleotides read TGTGCCAGCAGCGTGACAGCGGGGGTGGATGAGCAGTTCTTC. This gives the protein CASSVTAGVDEQFF.

This rearrangement joins TRBV5-4 to TRBJ2-7, with 11 bases fitting TRBD2. The CDR3 is 15 residues long. The ends lost 3 bases at V and 3 bases at J; junction bases unmatched: 5. The germline V gene encodes CDR1 SGHNT and CDR2 YYREEE (reference sequence). The CDR3: CASSSRTSGFYEQYF. In nucleotides, the CDR3 is TGTGCCAGCAGCTCCAGGACTAGCGGGTTCTACGAGCAGTACTTC.

The chain employs TRBV5-1 and TRBJ1-3, with 8 bases fitting TRBD1. Germline V gives CDR1 SGHRS, CDR2 YFSETQ. The CDR3 runs 15 residues. J gave up 2 bases and V 4 bases, and 5 bases lay outside the gene matches. CDR3 nucleotide sequence: TGCGCCAGCAGCGGACAGGGTGACCCTGGAAACACCATATATTTT. Protein: CASSGQGDPGNTIYF.

The rearrangement joins TRBV6-6 to TRBJ2-7; no definite D call. Germline CDR1 MNHNY, CDR2 SVGAGI (reference sequence). V lost 5 bases and J lost 2, with 10 bases in between. The CDR3 totals 13 residues. DNA of the CDR3: TGTGCCAGCAGTATGACTGGAACCTACGAGCAGTACTTC. Its protein is CASSMTGTYEQYF.

The chain has TRBV19 and TRBJ2-3, with 7 bases aligning to TRBD2. CDR3 size: 16 residues. Trimming cost V 5 bases and J 5 bases; bases outside gene matches: 13. Germline lookup yields CDR1 LNHDA and CDR2 SQIVND (reference sequence). CDR3 nucleotide sequence: TGTGCCAGTAGTTCCCTTAGCGGGTCATGGGGAGATACGCAGTATTTT. Encoded protein: CASSSLSGSWGDTQYF.

The chain couples TRBV4-1 to TRBJ2-1; D possibly corresponds to TRBD1 (6 bases). The CDR3 length is 11 residues. From germline, CDR1 is MGHRA and CDR2 YSYEKL. Trimming pared 8 bases from V and 10 bases from J, leaving 12 bases between. In DNA form, the CDR3 reads TGCGCCAGCCAAAGGGGGTTAGAGCAGTTCTTC. Translation gives CASQRGLEQFF.

V is TRBV4-2 and J is TRBJ1-4, with TRBD1 matching 7 bases. The trim removed 0 bases at V and 5 bases at J, leaving 6 bases unmatched. The CDR3 covers 16 residues. Germline values: CDR1 LGHNA, CDR2 YNFKEQ. Here the CDR3 reads CASSQDRTGGNEKLFF. Here the CDR3 DNA reads TGTGCCAGCAGCCAAGATCGGACAGGAGGGAATGAAAAACTGTTTTTT.

This clone appeared a few times. V and J are TRBV4-2 and TRBJ2-1; 7 bases align to TRBD2. CDR1 and CDR2 (germline): LGHNA, YNFKEQ. J was trimmed by 7 bases and V by 8 bases; bases with no gene match: 8. The CDR3 spans 13 residues. The CDR3 spells CASGSSSGNEQFF. The DNA of the CDR3 is TGTGCCAGCGGATCTTCTAGCGGAAATGAGCAGTTCTTC.

The chain combines TRBV7-2 with TRBJ1-1; D might be TRBD1 (6 bases). The CDR3 consists of 13 residues. Germline CDR1 SGHTA, CDR2 FQGNSA. V shed 6 bases and J shed 6 bases, with 14 bases lying between them. For the CDR3, the DNA is TGTGCCAGCAGTCCGAATTGGGGGCCTGAAGCTTTCTTT. Its translation: CASSPNWGPEAFF. The full variable domain, completed using reference TRBV7-2 and TRBJ1-1, is GAGVSQSPSNKVTEKGKDVELRCDPISGHTALYWYRQSLGQGLEFLIYFQGNSAPDKSGLPSDRFSAERTGGSVSTLTIQRTQQEDSAVYLCASSPNWGPEAFFGQGTRLTVV.

The V call is TRBV15, the J call TRBJ2-1, with a possible D match to TRBD1 (5 bases). Germline CDR1 and CDR2: LNHNV and YYDKDF (reference sequence). The CDR3 covers 15 residues. V lost 0 bases and J 3 bases, leaving 9 bases between the germline ends. As DNA, the CDR3 is TGTGCCACCAGCAGAGACAGGGCAATCTACAATGAGCAGTTCTTC. This encodes CATSRDRAIYNEQFF.

V usage is TRBV10-3 and J usage is TRBJ2-1; 9 bases fit TRBD1. The CDR3 spans 15 residues. Per the germline V gene, CDR1 is ENHRY and CDR2 is SYGVKD. V shed 2 bases, J shed 9 bases, and the junction held 8 bases outside the gene matches. In nucleotides, the CDR3 is TGTGCCATCAGTGAGCAGGACAGGGGCAGAGGTGAGCAGTTCTTC. It translates to CAISEQDRGRGEQFF.

The CDR3 spells CASTRDRVYGYTF. CDR3 nucleotides: TGTGCCAGCACCCGGGACAGGGTTTATGGCTACACCTTC. The chain combines TRBV7-2 with TRBJ1-2, with 9 bases aligning to TRBD1. Losses at the gene ends were 7 bases for V and 5 bases for J; bases not matched to a gene: 5. The CDR3 contains 13 residues. The germline V gene encodes CDR1 SGHTA and CDR2 FQGNSA. The full variable domain, in which reference TRBV7-2 and TRBJ1-2 provide the parts outside the CDR3, is GAGVSQSPSNKVTEKGKDVELRCDPISGHTALYWYRQSLGQGLEFLIYFQGNSAPDKSGLPSDRFSAERTGGSVSTLTIQRTQQEDSAVYLCASTRDRVYGYTFGSGTRLTVV.

This chain joins TRBV20-1 and TRBJ1-1; D possibly corresponds to TRBD1 (5 bases). The germline V gene encodes CDR1 DFQATT and CDR2 SNEGSKA (reference sequence). V gave up 3 bases and J gave up 0 bases, with 11 bases separating them. The CDR3 is 14 residues long. This CDR3 reads CSASQGVLNTEAFF. CDR3 nucleotides: TGCAGTGCTAGTCAAGGGGTCTTGAACACTGAAGCTTTCTTT.

The genes are TRBV6-5 and TRBJ2-2; TRBD1 aligns across 10 bases. This CDR3 has 14 residues. Per the germline V gene, CDR1 is MNHEY and CDR2 is SVGAGI. The V segment lost 5 bases and the J segment 6 bases; nucleotides outside the gene matches: 3. This CDR3 reads CASSMTGGSGELFF. In DNA form, the CDR3 reads TGTGCCAGCAGTATGACAGGGGGCTCCGGGGAGCTGTTTTTT.

This sequence joins TRBV19 and TRBJ1-6; possibly TRBD1 for D (6 bases). Trimming stripped 6 bases from V and 10 bases from J, with 16 bases between. Germline loops: CDR1 LNHDA, CDR2 SQIVND (reference sequence). The CDR3 totals 14 residues. CDR3 in amino acids: CASSPRQANSPLHF. The CDR3, as DNA: TGTGCCAGTAGCCCCAGACAGGCCAACTCACCCCTCCACTTT.

A single count supports this clone. The rearrangement uses TRBV7-2 and TRBJ2-7, with 8 bases aligning to TRBD1. The CDR3 has 17 residues. V was pared by 0 bases and J by 3 bases, with 10 bases of the junction left unmatched. Germline V gives CDR1 SGHTA, CDR2 FQGNSA. DNA for the CDR3: TGTGCCAGCAGCTTAGCGGGGACAGGAGCTACCTTCTACGAGCAGTACTTC. It codes for CASSLAGTGATFYEQYF.

This chain connects TRBV5-1 to TRBJ2-1; 7 nucleotides align to TRBD2. V lost 4 bases to trimming and J lost 8 bases; unmatched junction nucleotides: 18. In germline, CDR1 is SGHRS, CDR2 YFSETQ. The CDR3 loop spans 17 amino acids. CDR3: CASSGTQGAGNMDEQFF. The CDR3 DNA sequence: TGCGCCAGCAGCGGAACGCAGGGAGCGGGGAATATGGATGAGCAGTTCTTC.

The genes are TRBV2 and TRBJ2-5, with D possibly matching TRBD2 (5 bases). Trimming pared 3 bases from V and 4 bases from J, leaving 9 bases between. This CDR3 comprises 13 residues. Per germline, CDR1 SNHLY and CDR2 FYNNEI. CDR3 residues: CASSEASPETQYF. Here the CDR3 DNA reads TGTGCCAGCAGTGAGGCTAGCCCAGAGACCCAGTACTTC.

The J gene is TRBJ2-7, the V gene TRBV7-2, with 10 bases matching TRBD2. This CDR3 has 15 residues. Germline trimming cut 5 bases from V and 2 bases from J; bases unmatched to any gene: 6. Germline V CDR1 and CDR2: SGHTA, FQGNSA. The CDR3 sequence: CASSQQAGGPYEQYF. For the CDR3, the DNA is TGTGCCAGCAGCCAACAAGCGGGAGGGCCCTACGAGCAGTACTTC.

The V and J genes are TRBV6-2 or TRBV6-3 and TRBJ2-5; TRBD1 might be the D (5 bases). The CDR3 is made up of 15 amino acids. V gave up 2 bases and J gave up 2 bases, with 12 bases separating them. Germline V lookup: CDR1 MNHEY, CDR2 SVGEGT. The CDR3 sequence is CASSYLGKGQETQYF. The CDR3 DNA follows: TGTGCCAGCAGTTACCTGGGGAAGGGGCAAGAGACCCAGTACTTC.

This chain joins TRBV5-6 and TRBJ1-1; 9 positions agree with TRBD1. Per the germline V gene, CDR1 is SGHDT and CDR2 is YYEEEE. The CDR3 spans 14 residues. Trimming removed 4 bases from V and 6 bases from J; junction bases left unmatched: 7. CDR3: CASSRDRDRSEAFF. The CDR3 bases are TGTGCCAGCAGCCGGGACAGGGATCGATCTGAAGCTTTCTTT.

This clone appeared a single time. This rearrangement joins TRBV7-8 to TRBJ2-7; D perhaps matches TRBD1 (6 bases). V shed 6 bases and J shed 0 bases, with 12 bases lying between them. Germline V gene sequence: CDR1 SGHVS, CDR2 FQNEAQ. The CDR3 sequence is 14 residues long. The CDR3 protein is CASSGQLNSYEQYF. The CDR3 nucleotides read TGTGCCAGCAGTGGACAGCTAAACTCCTACGAGCAGTACTTC.

J is TRBJ1-1 and V is TRBV2, with D perhaps TRBD1 (6 bases). Trimming pared 6 bases from V and 4 bases from J, leaving 15 bases between. The germline gives CDR1 SNHLY, CDR2 FYNNEI. This CDR3 spans 14 amino acids. The CDR3 nucleotides read TGTGCCAGCAGCCTATTCACAGGGATCACTGAAGCTTTCTTT. Its translation: CASSLFTGITEAFF.